Listed below are T cell receptor beta chains from one sample, sequenced in a study of shared clonotypes between healthy human individuals. Sequencing used immunoSEQ multiplex PCR; TCRdb keeps in-frame clones, though not all of them. The repertoire holds a few hundred thousand clones, with around 96% as singletons. Specimen: memory CD8+ T cells sorted from blood. The receptors were sampled from a man aged 30 to 39 in good health. Both conserved end residues are part of each CDR3. The order of the fields is D gene, clone size, CDR3 length, J gene, V gene, CDR3 protein, CDR3 DNA. A D gene is named only where the DNA matches it firmly. Clone size is not always given. Where it is, it says once, few, many or a class for expanded clones.

D: TRBD2
size: .
length: 17
J: TRBJ2-2
V: TRBV7-8
CDR3: CASSLPGTSGITGELFF
DNA: TGTGCCAGCAGCTTACCGGGGACTAGCGGAATCACCGGGGAGCTGTTTTTT

D: .
size: few
length: 14
J: TRBJ1-5
V: TRBV28
CDR3: CASRGQTLNQPQHF
DNA: TGTGCCAGCAGGGGGCAGACTCTAAATCAGCCCCAGCATTTT

D: .
size: .
length: 10
J: TRBJ1-3
V: TRBV21-1
CDR3: CATTINTIYF
DNA: TGTGCCACCACCATTAACACCATATATTTT

D: TRBD2
size: .
length: 17
J: TRBJ2-4
V: TRBV7-9
CDR3: CASSAGTSGTLGNIQYF
DNA: TGTGCCAGCAGCGCCGGGACTAGCGGGACCTTGGGTAACATTCAGTACTTC

D: TRBD2
size: few
length: 15
J: TRBJ2-4
V: TRBV18
CDR3: CASSPRGSSGNIQYF
DNA: TGTGCCAGCTCACCACGGGGGTCTAGCGGAAACATTCAGTACTTC

D: TRBD1
size: .
length: 16
J: TRBJ2-6
V: TRBV28
CDR3: CASSFTGGSGANVLTF
DNA: TGTGCCAGCAGTTTTACAGGGGGCTCTGGGGCCAACGTCCTGACTTTC

D: .
size: once
length: 15
J: TRBJ1-3
V: TRBV6-6
CDR3: CASSYSQDVGNTIYF
DNA: TGTGCCAGCAGTTACTCGCAGGACGTTGGAAACACCATATATTTT

D: .
size: .
length: 14
J: TRBJ2-1
V: TRBV2
CDR3: CAGRTKSGWNEQFF
DNA: TGTGCCGGGCGGACAAAAAGCGGGTGGAATGAGCAGTTCTTC

D: .
size: .
length: 14
J: TRBJ2-7
V: TRBV18
CDR3: CASSPQDSGYEQYF
DNA: TGTGCCAGCTCACCACAGGATAGCGGTTACGAGCAGTACTTC

D: .
size: few
length: 12
J: TRBJ1-2
V: TRBV29-1
CDR3: CSVAGDDYGYTF
DNA: TGCAGCGTTGCTGGGGATGACTATGGCTACACCTTC

D: .
size: .
length: 15
J: TRBJ2-3
V: TRBV6-5
CDR3: CASSSQGTGADTQYF
DNA: TGTGCCAGCAGCAGTCAGGGGACCGGGGCAGATACGCAGTATTTT

D: .
size: once
length: 13
J: TRBJ2-5
V: TRBV7-9
CDR3: CASSLAGRETQYF
DNA: TGTGCCAGCAGCTTAGCGGGAAGGGAGACCCAGTACTTC

D: .
size: .
length: 15
J: TRBJ2-7
V: TRBV6-6
CDR3: CASSYSWRESYEQYF
DNA: TGTGCCAGCAGTTACTCGTGGCGGGAAAGCTACGAGCAGTACTTC

D: .
size: .
length: 16
J: TRBJ2-7
V: TRBV1
CDR3: CTSSQDRLAGTYEQYF
DNA: TGCACCAGCAGCCAAGATCGCCTAGCGGGAACCTACGAGCAGTACTTC

D: TRBD1
size: .
length: 14
J: TRBJ2-1
V: TRBV27
CDR3: CASSSYRTGDEQFF
DNA: TGTGCCAGCAGTTCGTATCGGACAGGGGATGAGCAGTTCTTC

D: .
size: .
length: 20
J: TRBJ1-3
V: TRBV4-2
CDR3: CASSQVILSNNRRAGNTIYF
DNA: TGTGCCAGCAGCCAAGTAATATTGTCCAATAACAGGCGGGCTGGGAACACCATATATTTT

D: TRBD1
size: .
length: 13
J: TRBJ2-5
V: TRBV2
CDR3: CASRGGRQETQYF
DNA: TGTGCCAGCAGAGGGGGCAGACAAGAGACCCAGTACTTC

D: TRBD2
size: .
length: 15
J: TRBJ2-2
V: TRBV5-1
CDR3: CASSGPGLATGELFF
DNA: TGCGCCAGCAGCGGACCGGGACTAGCCACCGGGGAGCTGTTTTTT

D: .
size: .
length: 14
J: TRBJ1-1
V: TRBV2
CDR3: CASRYGLTNTEAFF
DNA: TGTGCCAGCAGATACGGACTTACCAACACTGAAGCTTTCTTT

D: .
size: few
length: 12
J: TRBJ2-5
V: TRBV11-2
CDR3: CASSLDRETQYF
DNA: TGTGCCAGCAGCTTAGACAGGGAGACCCAGTACTTC

D: .
size: .
length: 17
J: TRBJ2-2
V: TRBV11-2
CDR3: CASSLLLHDSNTGELFF
DNA: TGTGCCAGCAGCTTACTCCTACATGACAGTAACACCGGGGAGCTGTTTTTT

D: .
size: .
length: 15
J: TRBJ2-7
V: TRBV28
CDR3: CASSPLTRDTYEQYF
DNA: TGTGCCAGCAGTCCGCTAACTCGGGACACCTACGAGCAGTACTTC

D: .
size: .
length: 11
J: TRBJ1-1
V: TRBV28
CDR3: CASSLGTEAFF
DNA: TGTGCCAGCAGTTTAGGGACTGAAGCTTTCTTT

D: .
size: .
length: 13
J: TRBJ1-1
V: TRBV28
CDR3: CASTLEMNTEAFF
DNA: TGTGCCAGCACGCTCGAGATGAACACTGAAGCTTTCTTT

D: .
size: .
length: 12
J: TRBJ2-7
V: TRBV2
CDR3: CASSQDRYEQYF
DNA: TGTGCCAGCAGCCAAGACAGATACGAGCAGTACTTC

D: .
size: .
length: 14
J: TRBJ2-3
V: TRBV18
CDR3: CASSPPQSTDTQYF
DNA: TGTGCCAGCTCACCACCCCAGAGCACAGATACGCAGTATTTT

D: .
size: .
length: 13
J: TRBJ2-2
V: TRBV28
CDR3: CASRHQGTGELFF
DNA: TGTGCCAGCCGACACCAGGGGACCGGGGAGCTGTTTTTT

D: TRBD1
size: .
length: 17
J: TRBJ2-7
V: TRBV14
CDR3: CAIYGQGANSGLYEQYF
DNA: TGTGCCATCTACGGACAGGGGGCTAATAGCGGCCTCTACGAGCAGTACTTC

D: .
size: .
length: 12
J: TRBJ1-6
V: TRBV10-1
CDR3: CASSRDNSPLHF
DNA: TGCGCCAGCAGTCGGGATAATTCACCCCTCCACTTT

D: .
size: .
length: 13
J: TRBJ2-2
V: TRBV28
CDR3: CASSFKPPGELFF
DNA: TGTGCCAGCAGTTTTAAACCACCCGGGGAGCTGTTTTTT

D: .
size: .
length: 15
J: TRBJ2-2
V: TRBV18
CDR3: CASSPGSGNTGELFF
DNA: TGTGCCAGCTCACCAGGGTCGGGGAACACCGGGGAGCTGTTTTTT

D: TRBD2
size: .
length: 14
J: TRBJ2-7
V: TRBV27
CDR3: CASSPSGYGYEQYF
DNA: TGTGCCAGCAGCCCTAGCGGGTACGGCTACGAGCAGTACTTC

D: .
size: once
length: 15
J: TRBJ1-2
V: TRBV11-2
CDR3: CASSAAGTSVGGYTF
DNA: TGTGCCAGCAGCGCAGCCGGGACGTCCGTCGGGGGCTACACCTTC

D: .
size: .
length: 18
J: TRBJ2-3
V: TRBV5-4
CDR3: CASSSHRLAPRSTDTQYF
DNA: TGTGCCAGCAGCTCTCATCGATTAGCCCCTAGAAGCACAGATACGCAGTATTTT

D: .
size: .
length: 12
J: TRBJ1-4
V: TRBV29-1
CDR3: CSVEAGSEKLFF
DNA: TGCAGCGTTGAGGCAGGGAGTGAAAAACTGTTTTTT

D: TRBD2
size: few
length: 22
J: TRBJ2-1
V: TRBV15
CDR3: CATSRARYAAFIAGEGANEQFF
DNA: TGTGCCACCAGCAGAGCTCGCTACGCAGCGTTTATAGCGGGAGAAGGGGCCAATGAGCAGTTCTTC

D: .
size: .
length: 13
J: TRBJ1-1
V: TRBV6-1
CDR3: CASDRYVNTEAFF
DNA: TGTGCCAGCGACAGGTATGTGAACACTGAAGCTTTCTTT

D: TRBD1
size: .
length: 12
J: TRBJ2-1
V: TRBV19
CDR3: CARQGAYNEQFF
DNA: TGTGCCAGACAGGGGGCTTACAATGAGCAGTTCTTC

D: .
size: .
length: 15
J: TRBJ2-1
V: TRBV6-1
CDR3: CASSDPRVPYNEQFF
DNA: TGTGCCAGCAGCGACCCCCGGGTTCCCTACAATGAGCAGTTCTTC

D: .
size: .
length: 13
J: TRBJ1-5
V: TRBV4-2
CDR3: CASSQETNQPQHF
DNA: TGTGCCAGCAGCCAGGAGACGAATCAGCCCCAGCATTTT

D: .
size: .
length: 11
J: TRBJ2-1
V: TRBV20-1
CDR3: CGRSSYNEQFF
DNA: TGCGGCCGGAGCTCCTACAATGAGCAGTTCTTC

D: .
size: .
length: 11
J: TRBJ1-1
V: TRBV20-1
CDR3: CSARTGSEAFF
DNA: TGCAGTGCTAGAACGGGGTCTGAAGCTTTCTTT

D: .
size: .
length: 15
J: TRBJ2-1
V: TRBV5-4
CDR3: CASSLEWVGTNEQFF
DNA: TGTGCCAGCAGCTTGGAATGGGTGGGGACAAATGAGCAGTTCTTC

D: .
size: .
length: 15
J: TRBJ2-5
V: TRBV6-5
CDR3: CASNPTGGEGETQYF
DNA: TGTGCCAGCAACCCTACAGGGGGGGAAGGAGAGACCCAGTACTTC

D: .
size: .
length: 14
J: TRBJ1-2
V: TRBV7-2
CDR3: CASSLVQGNYGYTF
DNA: TGTGCCAGCAGCTTAGTACAGGGTAACTATGGCTACACCTTC

D: .
size: few
length: 12
J: TRBJ1-1
V: TRBV10-3
CDR3: CASSRGDAEAFF
DNA: TGTGCCAGTAGTAGGGGGGACGCTGAAGCTTTCTTT

D: TRBD1
size: .
length: 14
J: TRBJ2-3
V: TRBV27
CDR3: CASTHRGSTDTQYF
DNA: TGTGCCAGCACTCACAGGGGGAGCACAGATACGCAGTATTTT

D: .
size: .
length: 12
J: TRBJ2-5
V: TRBV28
CDR3: CATRQNRETQYF
DNA: TGTGCCACCCGACAGAACAGGGAGACCCAGTACTTC

D: TRBD2
size: .
length: 14
J: TRBJ2-1
V: TRBV5-4
CDR3: CASSLWGGVNEQFF
DNA: TGTGCCAGCAGCTTGTGGGGAGGGGTCAATGAGCAGTTCTTC

D: TRBD1
size: .
length: 15
J: TRBJ1-2
V: TRBV2
CDR3: CASSGGAGQGNGYTF
DNA: TGTGCCAGCAGTGGTGGAGCGGGACAGGGGAATGGCTACACCTTC

D: .
size: .
length: 13
J: TRBJ2-2
V: TRBV11-2
CDR3: CASFRLLGGELFF
DNA: TGTGCCAGCTTTCGACTCCTTGGCGGGGAGCTGTTTTTT

D: .
size: .
length: 15
J: TRBJ2-7
V: TRBV7-2
CDR3: CASGTNPASSYEQYF
DNA: TGTGCCAGCGGCACTAACCCGGCGAGCTCCTACGAGCAGTACTTC

D: .
size: .
length: 13
J: TRBJ1-5
V: TRBV5-1
CDR3: CASSLASNQPQHF
DNA: TGCGCCAGCAGCTTGGCCAGCAATCAGCCCCAGCATTTT